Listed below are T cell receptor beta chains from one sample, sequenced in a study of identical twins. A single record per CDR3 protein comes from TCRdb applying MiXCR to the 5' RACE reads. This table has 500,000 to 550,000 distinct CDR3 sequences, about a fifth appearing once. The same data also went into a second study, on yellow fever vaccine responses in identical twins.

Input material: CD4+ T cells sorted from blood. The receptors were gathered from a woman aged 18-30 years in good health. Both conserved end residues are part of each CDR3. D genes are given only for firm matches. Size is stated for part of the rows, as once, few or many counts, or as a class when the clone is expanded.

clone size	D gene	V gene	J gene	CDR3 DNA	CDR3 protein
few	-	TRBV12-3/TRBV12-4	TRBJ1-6	TGTGCCAGCAGGGACGTCCGGACGGGGCTTAATTCACCCCTCCACTTT	CASRDVRTGLNSPLHF
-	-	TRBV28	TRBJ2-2	TGTGCCAGCAGAAAGACAGTCCCCGGGGAGCTGTTTTTT	CASRKTVPGELFF
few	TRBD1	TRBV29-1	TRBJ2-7	TGCAGCGTTTCCCCGCTAACAGGGGGTGAGCAGTACTTC	CSVSPLTGGEQYF
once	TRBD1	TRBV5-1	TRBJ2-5	TGCGCCAGCAGTTACCGACAGGGGGCGTCGGAGACCCAGTACTTC	CASSYRQGASETQYF
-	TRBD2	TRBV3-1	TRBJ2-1	TGTGCCAGCAGCCAAGGACTAGCCTCCTACAATGAGCAGTTCTTC	CASSQGLASYNEQFF
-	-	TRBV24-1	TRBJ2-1	TGTGCCACCAGTGATTCCGGACAGCGGAATGAGCAGTTCTTC	CATSDSGQRNEQFF
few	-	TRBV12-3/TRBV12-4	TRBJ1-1	TGTGCCAGCAGACTACGACTGGAGGAAAGTGAAGCTTTCTTT	CASRLRLEESEAFF
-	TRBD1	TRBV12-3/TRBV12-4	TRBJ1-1	TGTGCCAGCAGTTTGCGAACAGACAGGGGGGGTGAAGCTTTCTTT	CASSLRTDRGGEAFF
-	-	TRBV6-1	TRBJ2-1	TGTGCCAGCAGTACAGGGCCGGGAGTCCAGAAGTTCTTC	CASSTGPGVQKFF
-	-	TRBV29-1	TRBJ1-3	TGCAGCGTTGCTCCGGGAGGCTCTGGAAACACCATATATTTT	CSVAPGGSGNTIYF
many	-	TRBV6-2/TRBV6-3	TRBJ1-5	TGTGCCAGCAGTTACTCTAGCAATCAGCCCCAGCATTTT	CASSYSSNQPQHF
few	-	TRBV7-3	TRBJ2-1	TGTGCCAGCAGCTTAGGTCACTCCTACAATGAGCAGTTCTTC	CASSLGHSYNEQFF
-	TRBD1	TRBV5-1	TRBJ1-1	TGCGCCAGCAGCTCAGGGGGCGTAGACACTGAAGCTTTCTTT	CASSSGGVDTEAFF
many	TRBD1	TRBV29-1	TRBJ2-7	TGCAGCGCCCGCTTAGGACAGGCCTACGAGCAGTACTTC	CSARLGQAYEQYF
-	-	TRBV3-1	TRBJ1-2	TGTGCCAGCAGCCAAGATCCCGGGGCGTATGGCTACACCTTC	CASSQDPGAYGYTF
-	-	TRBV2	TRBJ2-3	TGTGCCAGCAGTGTGGTTGATACGCAGTATTTT	CASSVVDTQYF
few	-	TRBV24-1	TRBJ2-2	TGTGCCACCAGTGAATTGACCGGGGAGCTGTTTTTT	CATSELTGELFF
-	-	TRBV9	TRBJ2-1	TGTGCCAGCAGCCCCAGTTACAGCTACAATGAGCAGTTCTTC	CASSPSYSYNEQFF
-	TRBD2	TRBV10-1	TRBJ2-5	TGCGCCAGCAGTGACGGGACTAGCGGACAAGAGACCCAGTACTTC	CASSDGTSGQETQYF
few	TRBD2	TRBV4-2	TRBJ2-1	TGTGCCAGCAGCCAAGTAGCGGGAGGTACTAGCTCCTACAATGAGCAGTTCTTC	CASSQVAGGTSSYNEQFF
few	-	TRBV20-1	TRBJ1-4	TGCAGTGCTACCTCGGGGGCCTGGGATAATGAAAAACTGTTTTTT	CSATSGAWDNEKLFF
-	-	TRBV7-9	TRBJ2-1	TGTGCCAGCAGCTTACATGGCGGGGCCTCATACAATGAGCAGTTCTTC	CASSLHGGASYNEQFF
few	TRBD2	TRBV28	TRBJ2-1	TGTGCCAGCAGTTCCTCCGGGGGGACTAGCTCCTACAATGAGCAGTTCTTC	CASSSSGGTSSYNEQFF
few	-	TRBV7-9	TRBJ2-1	TGTGCCAGCAGCTTAGTAGATCTCGGTTATCTGGAGCAGTTCTTC	CASSLVDLGYLEQFF
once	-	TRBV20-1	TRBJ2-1	TGCAGTGCTAGCCAGCGGGTCCCTTCCTACAATGAGCAGTTCTTC	CSASQRVPSYNEQFF
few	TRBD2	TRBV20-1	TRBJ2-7	TGCAGTGCTGGGAGGGGTTACTACGAGCAGTACTTC	CSAGRGYYEQYF
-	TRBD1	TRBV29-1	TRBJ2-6	TGCAGCGTTGCTTGGACAGGGGGTTCTGGGGCCAACGTCCTGACTTTC	CSVAWTGGSGANVLTF
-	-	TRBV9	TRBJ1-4	TGTGCCAGCAGCCTCCAGGGTCAGATGTCTGAAAAACTGTTTTTT	CASSLQGQMSEKLFF
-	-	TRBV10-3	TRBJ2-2	TGTGCCATCAGTGATGGAGGAAGCGGGGAGCTGTTTTTT	CAISDGGSGELFF
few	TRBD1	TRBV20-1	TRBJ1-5	TGCAGTGCTAGAGACCCCTCAGGGGGCAGTCATCAGCCCCAGCATTTT	CSARDPSGGSHQPQHF
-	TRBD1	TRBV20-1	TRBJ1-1	TGCAGTATGACAGGGGGCTTGAGGAACACTGAAGCTTTCTTT	CSMTGGLRNTEAFF
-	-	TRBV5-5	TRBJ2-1	TGTGCCAGCAGCTTGGCTGGGGCCTTCTACAATGAGCAGTTCTTC	CASSLAGAFYNEQFF
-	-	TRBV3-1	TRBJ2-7	TGTGCCAGCAGCCAAACTAGAGGCGAGCAGTACTTC	CASSQTRGEQYF
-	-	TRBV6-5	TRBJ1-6	TGTGCCAGCAGTTACTCGACAAATTCCTATAATTCACCCCTCCACTTT	CASSYSTNSYNSPLHF
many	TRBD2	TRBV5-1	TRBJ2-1	TGCGCCAGCAGCCCGGGAGGCTACAATGAGCAGTTCTTC	CASSPGGYNEQFF
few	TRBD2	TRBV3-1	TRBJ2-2	TGTGCCAGCAGCCACCTCCAGCGGGAGATGGCCGGGGAGCTGTTTTTT	CASSHLQREMAGELFF
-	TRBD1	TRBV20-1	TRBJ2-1	TGCAGTCTTCCGGGACAGGGGATCAATGAGCAGTTCTTC	CSLPGQGINEQFF
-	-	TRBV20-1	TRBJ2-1	TGCAGTGCCCTAGTCCCTTCCTACAATGAGCAGTTCTTC	CSALVPSYNEQFF
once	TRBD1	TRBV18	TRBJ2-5	TGTGCCAGCTCACCCTACACAGGGGGCCGGGAGACCCAGTACTTC	CASSPYTGGRETQYF
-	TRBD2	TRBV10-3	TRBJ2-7	TGTGCCATCACCCCTAGCGGGATCGACGAGCAGTACTTC	CAITPSGIDEQYF
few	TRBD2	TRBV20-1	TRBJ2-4	TGCAGTGCGAGCGGGGGGCCAACGAAAAACATTCAGTACTTC	CSASGGPTKNIQYF
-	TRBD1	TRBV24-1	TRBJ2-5	TGTGCCACCAGTGATTTTGGGACAGAGCTCCAAGAGACCCAGTACTTC	CATSDFGTELQETQYF
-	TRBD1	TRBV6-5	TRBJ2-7	TGTGCCAGCAGTTCCGGGACAGGGGGTTGGGAGCAGTACTTC	CASSSGTGGWEQYF
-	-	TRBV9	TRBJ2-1	TGTGCCAGCAGCGTAGAATCCGGGTTTGGTACCTACAATGAGCAGTTCTTC	CASSVESGFGTYNEQFF
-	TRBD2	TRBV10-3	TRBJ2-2	TGTGCCATCAGTTCTCGGACTAGCGGGATATTTGGCGGGGAGCTGTTTTTT	CAISSRTSGIFGGELFF
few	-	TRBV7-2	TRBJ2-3	TGTGCCAGCAGTGGGTCGTTTGGCACAGATACGCAGTATTTT	CASSGSFGTDTQYF